The entry below gives a single T cell receptor beta chain sequence along with its context. No antigen is known for it. The assay was immunoSEQ multiplex PCR, and TCRdb's table has in-frame clones only and misses some. The sample lists fewer than 150,000 clones, 70% to 90% seen once, with just under 8% in the top ten. The data originate from a study of cytomegalovirus exposure and HLA in healthy donors. Study background: The approximately 670 first-cohort repertoires and the roughly 120 validation repertoires shared the same platform, a later analysis reported.

The study, taken as a whole, reports: First-cohort TCR clusters tended to co-occur in the roughly 130 validation repertoires, a later analysis found. Investigators reported over 150 TCR beta chains as tied to cytomegalovirus. It was reported that the classifier diagnosed cytomegalovirus status with high specificity and sensitivity in both the original and validation cohorts.

The sequencing sample was made of PBMCs. This receptor was taken from a woman younger than 30 in good health and CMV-seropositive.

The CDR3: CASSYLAGGADTQYF. The CDR3 coding sequence is TGTGCCAGCAGTTACCTAGCGGGAGGGGCAGATACGCAGTATTTT. This rearrangement joins TRBV6-6 to TRBJ2-3; TRBD2 agrees at 12 bases. The CDR3 consists of 15 residues. Per the germline V gene, CDR1 is MNHNY and CDR2 is SVGAGI (reference sequence). With 2 bases clipped from V and 4 bases from J, the junction kept 1 base outside the gene matches.